The 19 T cell receptor beta chains below were found in one sample sequenced in a study of T cells in Graves' hyperthyroidism and ophthalmopathy. Researchers took RNA transcripts and amplified the TCR beta CDR3 regions from them. The HTBI primer set was used in a first-round RT-PCR of the TCR CDR3. TCRdb analysed the multiplex PCR reads with MiXCR anew, one entry per CDR3 protein. The sample contains 300,000 to 400,000 distinct CDR3 sequences, 21% of which appear only once. Input material: blood. The source of these receptors is a woman in her fifties or sixties with Graves' hyperthyroidism.

This clonotype was recorded at least ten times. The rearrangement joins TRBV5-1 to TRBJ2-1; 11 nucleotides line up with TRBD2. This CDR3 has 16 amino acids. V lost 3 bases and J lost 8; bases outside the gene matches: 10. Germline CDR1 and CDR2: SGHRS and YFSETQ. The CDR3 loop is CASSSIAGGPFDEQFF. The CDR3 DNA reads as TGCGCCAGCAGCTCTATAGCGGGGGGGCCTTTCGATGAGCAGTTCTTC.

Only a few counts were recorded for this clonotype. The V and J genes are TRBV3-1 and TRBJ1-2; D may be TRBD1 (5 bases). The germline V gene has CDR1 LGHDT and CDR2 YNNKEL (reference sequence). Trimming took 4 bases from V and 6 from J, leaving 15 bases between them. This CDR3 region has 14 residues. The CDR3 DNA reads as TGTGCCAGCAGCCGAGGGACCCTAATGAATGGCTACACCTTC. Its protein is CASSRGTLMNGYTF.

Ten or more counts support this clonotype. The chain links TRBV10-3 to TRBJ1-1; 9 nucleotides line up with TRBD1. This CDR3 has 15 amino acids. Germline CDR1 and CDR2: ENHRY and SYGVKD. With V trimmed by 0 bases and J by 4 bases, 3 bases remained unmatched. Here the CDR3 reads CAISESGTGTTEAFF. In nucleotides, the CDR3 is TGTGCCATCAGTGAGTCCGGGACAGGGACCACTGAAGCTTTCTTT.

In its sample, this clonotype was seen a few times. The rearrangement joins TRBV5-1 to TRBJ2-7, with 9 bases matching TRBD1. Looked up from germline, CDR1 is SGHRS and CDR2 is YFSETQ. The CDR3 has 15 amino acids. Unmatched junction bases numbered 3, after V lost 0 bases and J lost 2 bases. This chain's CDR3 is CASSLVGDRAYEQYF. CDR3 coding DNA: TGCGCCAGCAGCTTGGTCGGGGACAGGGCCTACGAGCAGTACTTC.

V and J are TRBV28 and TRBJ1-4; 8 nucleotides match TRBD1. The germline V gene has CDR1 MDHEN and CDR2 SYDVKM. This CDR3 has 15 amino acids. The trim removed 3 bases at V and 7 bases at J, leaving 7 bases unmatched. This CDR3 reads CASSFPGQGPEKLFF. For the CDR3, the DNA is TGTGCCAGCAGTTTCCCCGGACAGGGACCTGAAAAACTGTTTTTT.

This clonotype has more than one count but fewer than ten. The chain recombines TRBV20-1 with TRBJ2-7; D gene unclear. This CDR3 is 12 amino acids long. V was trimmed by 3 bases and J by 4 bases, leaving 10 bases between them. Germline CDR1 is DFQATT and CDR2 is SNEGSKA (reference sequence). The CDR3 bases are TGCAGTGCTAGCAGACGGAATTACGAGCAGTACTTC. This translates into CSASRRNYEQYF.

The chain links TRBV5-1 to TRBJ2-5; D is perhaps TRBD1 (7 bases). Germline V lookup: CDR1 SGHRS, CDR2 YFSETQ. The CDR3 extends over 17 amino acids. The ends were cut back, 5 bases at V and 2 bases at J, with 22 bases in the middle. CDR3: CASRLGSGGRGQETQYF. The DNA of the CDR3 is TGCGCCAGCAGGCTCGGGTCAGGGGGGCGCGGGCAAGAGACCCAGTACTTC.

This clonotype came up many times. V gene TRBV7-3 combines with J gene TRBJ1-6, with 10 bases aligning to TRBD1. V lost 8 bases to trimming and J lost 9 bases; unmatched junction nucleotides: 7. The CDR3 is 14 amino acids. Germline CDR1 is SGHTA and CDR2 is FQGTGA. CDR3 coding DNA: TGTGCCAGCGCCAAGACAGGGGGCTTTTCACCCCTCCACTTT. This sequence encodes CASAKTGGFSPLHF.

The sample holds many counts of this clonotype. The gene calls are TRBV12-3 or TRBV12-4 and TRBJ2-6; D is unresolved. Trimming stripped 6 bases from V and 0 bases from J, with 9 bases between. This CDR3 spans 15 amino acids. The CDR3 region has the DNA TGTGCCAGCAGCCCGTTAAGCTCTGGGGCCAACGTCCTGACTTTC. It is translated as CASSPLSSGANVLTF.

This clonotype appeared many times. V is TRBV7-9 and J is TRBJ2-5, with D maybe TRBD2 (6 bases). Trimming removed 5 bases at V and 9 bases at J, with 22 bases between. CDR1 and CDR2 from the germline V gene are SEHNR and FQNEAQ (reference sequence). This CDR3 contains 15 residues. This CDR3 reads CASSPRDSSPEAQYF. In nucleotides, the CDR3 is TGTGCCAGCAGCCCAAGGGACTCCTCCCCGGAGGCCCAGTACTTC.

This clonotype has a count of ten or more. This sequence joins TRBV7-9 and TRBJ2-3; 8 bases match TRBD2. CDR1 and CDR2 (germline): SEHNR, FQNEAQ (reference sequence). The junction had 13 bases not matched to a gene; V was cut back by 4 bases and J by 7 bases. The CDR3 runs to 16 residues. The CDR3 DNA sequence: TGTGCCAGCAGCTCCCAGCGGGAGTTATCGTTAAATACGCAGTATTTT. The encoded protein is CASSSQRELSLNTQYF.

The chain is built from TRBV6-1 and TRBJ1-5; no reliable D call. The germline CDR1 and CDR2 sequences are MNHNS and SASEGT. The CDR3 is made up of 15 amino acids. The V end lost 1 base, the J end lost 5 bases, and 12 bases lay between the germline ends. The CDR3 is CASSEGHSNYQPQHF. For the CDR3, the DNA is TGTGCCAGCAGTGAAGGTCATTCCAACTATCAGCCCCAGCATTTT.

The V gene is TRBV4-1, the J gene TRBJ2-1, with D possibly TRBD2 on 5 matching bases. The CDR3 is made up of 17 amino acids. Trimming took 1 base from V and 3 from J, leaving 16 bases between them. Germline loops: CDR1 MGHRA, CDR2 YSYEKL. In DNA form, the CDR3 reads TGCGCCAGCAGCCAAGTAATCGCCTCGCGGGTCTACAATGAGCAGTTCTTC. Protein sequence: CASSQVIASRVYNEQFF.

This clonotype was seen more than once but under ten times. The V gene is TRBV11-1, the J gene TRBJ2-2; 9 nucleotides align to TRBD2. CDR1 is SGHAT, CDR2 FQDESV, per germline (reference sequence). V trimming: 6 bases; J trimming: 1 base; junction bases outside the gene matches: 3. The CDR3 spans 15 residues. As DNA, the CDR3 is TGTGCCAGCAGAAGAGCGGGGGGGAACACCGGGGAGCTGTTTTTT. Protein product: CASRRAGGNTGELFF.

This clonotype was seen more than once but under ten times. The chain's CDR3 is CASSRWGGGYNAGELFF. The CDR3 nucleotides are TGTGCCAGCAGCCGGTGGGGAGGGGGCTATAACGCCGGGGAGCTGTTTTTT. The J gene is TRBJ2-2, the V gene TRBV4-2; either TRBD1 or TRBD2 may fit D (7 bases each). The CDR3 has 17 amino acids. The V end was cut by 4 bases, the J end by 6 bases, with 21 bases between. The germline V gene encodes CDR1 LGHNA and CDR2 YNFKEQ.

Worth noting for this clonotype: The DNA is left out, because the CDR3 cannot be placed on it with certainty; the CDR3 is given as TCRdb lists it. The V gene is TRBV7-2, the J gene TRBJ1-2. The CDR3 comprises 23 residues, both ends counted. Germline V gene lookup returns CDR1 SGHTA and CDR2 FQGNSA. CDR3 sequence reads: CASSLNRQRRGYTFQSNGASYTF.

The J gene is TRBJ1-2, the V gene TRBV7-2; D might be TRBD1 (5 bases). In germline, CDR1 is SGHTA, CDR2 FQGNSA. Trimming removed 0 bases from V and 8 bases from J, with 13 bases in between. The CDR3 contains 14 residues. CDR3 DNA sequence: TGTGCCAGCAGCTTAGCCAATCAGGGAACGGGCTACACCTTC. This encodes CASSLANQGTGYTF.

This clonotype has just a few counts. The V call is TRBV3-1, the J call TRBJ2-1; no reliable D call. V was trimmed by 0 bases and J by 4 bases, leaving 16 bases between them. The CDR3 has 17 amino acids. The germline gives CDR1 LGHDT, CDR2 YNNKEL (reference sequence). This CDR3 reads CASSQDPLPSIYNEQFF. The CDR3 DNA reads TGTGCCAGCAGCCAAGATCCGCTGCCTTCAATTTACAATGAGCAGTTCTTC.

The sample holds many counts of this clonotype. The chain joins TRBV7-3 to TRBJ2-2; 8 bases match TRBD2. CDR3 size: 16 residues. The V gene end was trimmed by 1 base and the J gene end by 1 base; junction bases not matched to a gene: 2. Looked up from germline, CDR1 is SGHTA and CDR2 is FQGTGA. The CDR3: CASSLNAGGNTGELFF. CDR3 in DNA: TGTGCCAGCAGCTTAAACGCGGGGGGGAACACCGGGGAGCTGTTTTTT.